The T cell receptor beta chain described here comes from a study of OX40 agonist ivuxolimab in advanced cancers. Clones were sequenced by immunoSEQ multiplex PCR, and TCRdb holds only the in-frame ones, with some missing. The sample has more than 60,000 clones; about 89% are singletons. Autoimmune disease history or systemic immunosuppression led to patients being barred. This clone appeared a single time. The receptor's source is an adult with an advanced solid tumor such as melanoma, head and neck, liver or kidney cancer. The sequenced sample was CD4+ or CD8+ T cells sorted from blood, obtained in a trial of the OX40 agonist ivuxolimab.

CDR3 in DNA: TGTGCCAGTAGTATCGATAAGAACCCCTACAATGAGCAGTTCTTC. Translation gives CASSIDKNPYNEQFF. This rearrangement joins TRBV19 to TRBJ2-1; no clear D. Germline CDR1 LNHDA, CDR2 SQIVND (reference sequence). This CDR3 spans 15 amino acids. Trimming cost V 3 bases and J 2 bases, with 11 bases left between them.